Sequencing of this T cell receptor (beta chain) was carried out in a study of control samples from healthy donors and cancer patients. V was pared by 8 bases and J by 10 bases, with 7 bases of the junction left unmatched. The CDR3 spans 12 residues. Germline loops: CDR1 LNHDA, CDR2 SQIVND (reference sequence). Repertoires were generated with immunoSEQ multiplex PCR, while TCRdb's copy carries only in-frame clones and drops some. The data show approximately 97,000 clones, about 92% seen once. The clonotype originates from a woman between 18 and 29 years old in good health. Sequenced sample: blood. The chain links TRBV19 to TRBJ1-5; 8 positions match TRBD1. The CDR3 DNA sequence: TGTGCCAGTGGGGACAGGCTCGGCCCCCAGCATTTT. It is translated as CASGDRLGPQHF.